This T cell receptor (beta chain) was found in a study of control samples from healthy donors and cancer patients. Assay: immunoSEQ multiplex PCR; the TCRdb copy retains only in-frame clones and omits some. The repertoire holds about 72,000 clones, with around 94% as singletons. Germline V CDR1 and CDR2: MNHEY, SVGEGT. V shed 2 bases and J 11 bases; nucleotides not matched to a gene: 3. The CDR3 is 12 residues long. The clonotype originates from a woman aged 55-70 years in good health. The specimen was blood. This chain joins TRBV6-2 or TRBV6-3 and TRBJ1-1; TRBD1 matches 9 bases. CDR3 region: CASSYGTGRAFF. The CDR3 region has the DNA TGTGCCAGCAGTTACGGGACAGGGCGGGCTTTCTTT.